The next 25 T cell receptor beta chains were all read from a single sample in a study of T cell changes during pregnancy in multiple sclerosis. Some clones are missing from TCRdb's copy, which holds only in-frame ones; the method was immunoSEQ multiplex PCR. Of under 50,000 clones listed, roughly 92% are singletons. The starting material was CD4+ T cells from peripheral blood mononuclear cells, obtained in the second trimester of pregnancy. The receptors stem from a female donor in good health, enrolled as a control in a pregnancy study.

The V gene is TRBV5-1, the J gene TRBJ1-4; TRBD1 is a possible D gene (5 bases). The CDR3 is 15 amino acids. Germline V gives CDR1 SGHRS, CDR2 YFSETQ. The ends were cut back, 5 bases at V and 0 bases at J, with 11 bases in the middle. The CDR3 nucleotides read TGCGCCAGCAGGACAGATGGAGCAACTAATGAAAAACTGTTTTTT. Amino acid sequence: CASRTDGATNEKLFF.

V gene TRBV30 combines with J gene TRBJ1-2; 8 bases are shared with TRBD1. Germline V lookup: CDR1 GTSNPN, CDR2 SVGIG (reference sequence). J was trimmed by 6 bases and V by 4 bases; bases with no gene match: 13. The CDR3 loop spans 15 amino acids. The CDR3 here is CAWMRKGQASNGYTF. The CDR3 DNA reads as TGTGCCTGGATGCGAAAGGGACAGGCTTCCAATGGCTACACCTTC.

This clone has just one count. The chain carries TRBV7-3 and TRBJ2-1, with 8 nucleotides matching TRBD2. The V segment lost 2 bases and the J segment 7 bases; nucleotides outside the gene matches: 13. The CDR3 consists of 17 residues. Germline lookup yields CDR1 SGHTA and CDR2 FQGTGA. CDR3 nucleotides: TGTGCCAGCAGCTTATTTAGGGCGGGGGGCCTTGTAAATGAGCAGTTCTTC. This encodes CASSLFRAGGLVNEQFF.

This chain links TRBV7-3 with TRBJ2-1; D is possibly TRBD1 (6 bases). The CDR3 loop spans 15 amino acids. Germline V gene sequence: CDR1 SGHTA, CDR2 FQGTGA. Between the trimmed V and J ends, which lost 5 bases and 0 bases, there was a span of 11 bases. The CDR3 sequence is CASSRLGGSYNEQFF. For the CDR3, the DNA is TGTGCCAGCAGCCGCCTAGGGGGCTCCTACAATGAGCAGTTCTTC. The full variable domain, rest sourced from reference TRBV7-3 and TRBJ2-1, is GAGVSQTPSNKVTEKGKYVELRCDPISGHTALYWYRQSLGQGPEFLIYFQGTGAADDSGLPNDRFFAVRPEGSVSTLKIQRTERGDSAVYLCASSRLGGSYNEQFFGPGTRLTVL.

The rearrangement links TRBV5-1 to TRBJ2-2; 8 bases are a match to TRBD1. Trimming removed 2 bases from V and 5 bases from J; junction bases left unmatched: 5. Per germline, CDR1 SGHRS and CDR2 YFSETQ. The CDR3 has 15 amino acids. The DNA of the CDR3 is TGCGCCAGCAGCTTCGGGACAGGATATACCGGGGAGCTGTTTTTT. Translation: CASSFGTGYTGELFF.

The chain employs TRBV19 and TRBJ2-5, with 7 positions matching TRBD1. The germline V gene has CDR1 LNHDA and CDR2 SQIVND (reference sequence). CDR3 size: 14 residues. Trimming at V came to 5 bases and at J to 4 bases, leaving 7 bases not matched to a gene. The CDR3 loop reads CASSPRTGSETQYF. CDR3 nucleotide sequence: TGTGCCAGTAGTCCTCGGACAGGTTCAGAGACCCAGTACTTC.

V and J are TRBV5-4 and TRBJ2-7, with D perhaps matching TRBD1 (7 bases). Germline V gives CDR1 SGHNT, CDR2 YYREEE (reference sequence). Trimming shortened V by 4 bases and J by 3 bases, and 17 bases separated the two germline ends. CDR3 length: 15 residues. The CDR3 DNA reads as TGTGCCAGCAGCGTCGCGGGACAGTACCGCTACGAGCAGTACTTC. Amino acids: CASSVAGQYRYEQYF.

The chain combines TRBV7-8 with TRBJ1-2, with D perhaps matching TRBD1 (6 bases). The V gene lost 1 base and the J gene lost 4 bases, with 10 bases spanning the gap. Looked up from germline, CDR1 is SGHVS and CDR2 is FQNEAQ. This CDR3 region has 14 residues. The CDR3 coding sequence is TGTGCCAGCAGCTTAGGCCAGGGGAGCTATGGCTACACCTTC. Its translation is CASSLGQGSYGYTF.

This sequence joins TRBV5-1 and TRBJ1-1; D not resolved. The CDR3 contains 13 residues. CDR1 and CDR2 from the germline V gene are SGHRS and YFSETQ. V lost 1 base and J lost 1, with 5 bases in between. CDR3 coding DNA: TGCGCCAGCAGCTTGACAGAGAACACTGAAGCTTTCTTT. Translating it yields CASSLTENTEAFF.

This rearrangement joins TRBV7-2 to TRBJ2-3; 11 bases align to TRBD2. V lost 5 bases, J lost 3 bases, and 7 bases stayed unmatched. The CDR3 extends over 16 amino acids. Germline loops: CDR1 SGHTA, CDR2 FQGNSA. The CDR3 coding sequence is TGTGCCAGCAGCCCCGTAGCGGGGGGGCCAACAGATACGCAGTATTTT. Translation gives CASSPVAGGPTDTQYF.

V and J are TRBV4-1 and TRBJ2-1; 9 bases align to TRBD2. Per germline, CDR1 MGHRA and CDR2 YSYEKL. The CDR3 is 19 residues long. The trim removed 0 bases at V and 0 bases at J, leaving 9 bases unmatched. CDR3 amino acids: CASSQDATAGGLSYNEQFF. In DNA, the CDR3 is TGCGCCAGCAGCCAAGATGCAACGGCGGGGGGGCTCTCCTACAATGAGCAGTTCTTC.

The CDR3 DNA follows: TGCGCCTCTAGAGGGGGGGTAGCTGAAAAACTGTTTTTT. Amino acids: CASRGGVAEKLFF. The rearrangement uses TRBV10-2 and TRBJ1-4, with D possibly being TRBD1 (6 bases). V was pared by 11 bases and J by 7 bases, with 17 bases between. The CDR3 sequence is 13 residues long. Germline CDR1 reads WSHSY; CDR2 reads SAAADI.

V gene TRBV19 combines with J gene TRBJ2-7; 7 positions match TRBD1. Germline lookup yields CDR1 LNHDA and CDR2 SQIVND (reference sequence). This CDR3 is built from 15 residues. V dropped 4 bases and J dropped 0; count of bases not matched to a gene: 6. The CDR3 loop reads CASSTRNRGSYEQYF. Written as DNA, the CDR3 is TGTGCCAGTAGTACCCGCAACAGGGGCTCCTACGAGCAGTACTTC.

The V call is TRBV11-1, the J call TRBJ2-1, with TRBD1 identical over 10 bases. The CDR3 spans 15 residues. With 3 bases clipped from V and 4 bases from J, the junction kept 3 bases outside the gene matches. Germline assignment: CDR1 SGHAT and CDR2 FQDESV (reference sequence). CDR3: CASSLGQGFYNEQFF. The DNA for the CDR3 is TGTGCCAGCAGCTTGGGACAGGGGTTTTACAATGAGCAGTTCTTC. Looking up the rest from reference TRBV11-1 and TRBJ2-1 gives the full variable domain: EAEVAQSPRYKITEKSQAVAFWCDPISGHATLYWYRQILGQGPELLVQFQDESVVDDSQLPKDRFSAERLKGVDSTLKIQPAELGDSAMYLCASSLGQGFYNEQFFGPGTRLTVL.

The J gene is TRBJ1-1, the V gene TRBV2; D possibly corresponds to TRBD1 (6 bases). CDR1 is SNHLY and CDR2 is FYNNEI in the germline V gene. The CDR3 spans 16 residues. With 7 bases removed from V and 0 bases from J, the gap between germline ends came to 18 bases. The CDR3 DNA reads TGTGCCAGCACCATAGTCCAGCAGGGGATGAACACTGAAGCTTTCTTT. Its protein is CASTIVQQGMNTEAFF. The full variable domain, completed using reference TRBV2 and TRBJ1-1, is EPEVTQTPSHQVTQMGQEVILRCVPISNHLYFYWYRQILGQKVEFLVSFYNNEISEKSEIFDDQFSVERPDGSNFTLKIRSTKLEDSAMYFCASTIVQQGMNTEAFFGQGTRLTVV.

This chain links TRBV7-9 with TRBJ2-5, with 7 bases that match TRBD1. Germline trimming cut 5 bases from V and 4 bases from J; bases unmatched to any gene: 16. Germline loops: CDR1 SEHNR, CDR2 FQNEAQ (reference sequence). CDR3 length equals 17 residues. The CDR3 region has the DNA TGTGCCAGCAGCCTCCGAGGGGGCAGGGGGATGGGAGAGACCCAGTACTTC. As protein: CASSLRGGRGMGETQYF.

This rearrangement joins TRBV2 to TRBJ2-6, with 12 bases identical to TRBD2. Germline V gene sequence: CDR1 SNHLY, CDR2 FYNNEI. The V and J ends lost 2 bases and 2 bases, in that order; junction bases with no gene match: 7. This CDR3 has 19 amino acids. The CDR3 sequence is CASSETLAGGWAGANVLTF. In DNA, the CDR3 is TGTGCCAGCAGTGAAACACTAGCGGGGGGTTGGGCTGGGGCCAACGTCCTGACTTTC.

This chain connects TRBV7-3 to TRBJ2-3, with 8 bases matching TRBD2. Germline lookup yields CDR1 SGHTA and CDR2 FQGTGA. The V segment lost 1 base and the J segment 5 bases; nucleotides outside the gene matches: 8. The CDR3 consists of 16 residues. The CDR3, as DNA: TGTGCCAGCAGCTTAAACTCAGCGGGGGCAGGAGATACGCAGTATTTT. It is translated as CASSLNSAGAGDTQYF.

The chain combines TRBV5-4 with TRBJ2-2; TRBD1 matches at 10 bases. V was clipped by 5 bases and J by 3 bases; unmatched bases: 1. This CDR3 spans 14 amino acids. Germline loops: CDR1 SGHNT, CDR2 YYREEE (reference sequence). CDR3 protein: CASRTGGDTGELFF. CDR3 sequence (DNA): TGTGCCAGCAGGACAGGGGGCGACACCGGGGAGCTGTTTTTT.

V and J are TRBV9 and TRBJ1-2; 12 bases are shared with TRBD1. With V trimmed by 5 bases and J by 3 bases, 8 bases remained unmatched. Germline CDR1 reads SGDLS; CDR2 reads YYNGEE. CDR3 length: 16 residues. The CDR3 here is CASSLVGTGGDYGYTF. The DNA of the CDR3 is TGTGCCAGCAGTCTGGTTGGGACAGGGGGCGACTATGGCTACACCTTC.

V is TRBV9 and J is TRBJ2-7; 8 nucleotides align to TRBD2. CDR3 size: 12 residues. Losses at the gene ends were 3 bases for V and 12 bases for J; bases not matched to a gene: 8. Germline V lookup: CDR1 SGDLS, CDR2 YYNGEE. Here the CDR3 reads CASSASGGRRYF. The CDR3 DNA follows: TGTGCCAGCAGCGCAAGCGGGGGAAGGCGGTACTTC.

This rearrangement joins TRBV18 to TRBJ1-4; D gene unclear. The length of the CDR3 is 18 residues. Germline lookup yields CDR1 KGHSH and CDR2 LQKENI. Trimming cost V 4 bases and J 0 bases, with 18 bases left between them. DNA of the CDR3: TGTGCCAGCTCACTGCAGTCCCTCTCGGGTGCAACTAATGAAAAACTGTTTTTT. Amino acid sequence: CASSLQSLSGATNEKLFF. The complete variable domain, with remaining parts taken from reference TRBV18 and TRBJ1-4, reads NAGVMQNPRHLVRRRGQEARLRCSPMKGHSHVYWYRQLPEEGLKFMVYLQKENIIDESGMPKERFSAEFPKEGPSILRIQQVVRGDSAAYFCASSLQSLSGATNEKLFFGSGTQLSVL.

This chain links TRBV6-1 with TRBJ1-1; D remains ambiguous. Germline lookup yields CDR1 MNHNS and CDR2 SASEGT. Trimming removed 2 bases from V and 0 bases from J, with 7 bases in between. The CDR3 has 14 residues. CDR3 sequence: CASSEPGLNTEAFF. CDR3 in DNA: TGTGCCAGCAGTGAACCAGGCCTGAACACTGAAGCTTTCTTT.

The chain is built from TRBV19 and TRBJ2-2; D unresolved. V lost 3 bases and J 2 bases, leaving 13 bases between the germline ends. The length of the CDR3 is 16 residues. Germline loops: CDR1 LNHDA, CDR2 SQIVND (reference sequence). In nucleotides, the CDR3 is TGTGCCAGTAGTATTGACATATTAATTAACACCGGGGAGCTGTTTTTT. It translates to CASSIDILINTGELFF.

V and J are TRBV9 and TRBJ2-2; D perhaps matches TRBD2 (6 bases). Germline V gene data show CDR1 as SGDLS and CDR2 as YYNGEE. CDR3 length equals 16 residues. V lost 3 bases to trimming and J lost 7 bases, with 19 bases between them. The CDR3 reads CASSGRRGRRDGELFF. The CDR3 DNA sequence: TGTGCCAGCAGCGGACGGCGGGGCCGCAGGGACGGGGAGCTGTTTTTT.